This record covers a single TCR beta chain. Its antigen is still unknown. The data originate from a study of T-cell reconstitution after alpha-beta-depleted transplantation in children. Study-level findings and limits: There were reportedly several hundred expanded graft clones from which alpha-beta T cells came about two months after transplant. Diversity of TCRbeta at day 60 was high in some patients, arising from surviving recipient T cells and thymic progenitors. Fresh T-cell production supplied most of the T-cell counts and diversity seen one year after transplant.

Germline CDR1 is DFQATT and CDR2 is SNEGSKA (reference sequence). This CDR3 region has 13 residues. The V end lost 1 base, the J end lost 6 bases, and 9 bases lay between the germline ends. The authors prepared the TCRbeta library with unique molecular identifiers. One entry per CDR3 protein results from TCRdb running MiXCR on the PCR reads. Here the sample spans a few hundred thousand distinct CDR3 sequences, 27% being singletons. The sequence derives from a boy less than two years old with Wiskott-Aldrich syndrome, due to receive a stem cell transplant. The specimen was PBMCs, collected before TCRalphabeta/CD19-depleted stem cell transplant. The rearrangement links TRBV20-1 to TRBJ2-2; D uncertain. CDR3 nucleotides: TGCAGTGCTAGAGTTATGAGCCCCGGGGAGCTGTTTTTT. Its translation: CSARVMSPGELFF.